This paragraph covers one TCR beta chain sequence. What it binds is unknown. The data belong to a study of shared clonotypes between healthy human individuals. The wider study: The study used three CD4 naive, three CD4 memory, two CD8 naive and one CD8 memory plate per donor.

Only in-frame clones appear in the TCRdb table, and some are missing; sequencing was by immunoSEQ multiplex PCR. This sample has 950,000 to 1,100,000 clones; approximately 80% occur once, and the top ten carry 0.5% to 0.65%. Points from the study as a whole: Generation of non-shared clonotypes was less probable than generation of clonotypes shared by all four donors. Sharing across a handful of donors was seen in about 5% of naive CD4 clonotypes.

The CDR3 is made up of 15 amino acids. The trim removed 1 base at V and 5 bases at J, leaving 5 bases unmatched. The V gene's germline CDR1 is SGHAT and CDR2 FQNNGV. This receptor was taken from a man younger than 35 in good health. Some clones in this sample may be carry-over from other donors' samples. Sequenced input: memory CD4+ T cells from PBMCs. The subset here: CD45RA-negative fraction. The chain links TRBV11-2 to TRBJ2-5; 9 nucleotides match TRBD2. In DNA form, the CDR3 reads TGTGCCAGCAGCTTAGGTGCGGGAGGGCCGGAGACCCAGTACTTC. Protein: CASSLGAGGPETQYF.